This record covers a single T cell receptor beta chain. This sample stems from a study of blood T cell repertoires in COVID-19. Overall study: T cells, B-cell-depleted T cells, or PBMCs supplied cDNA or gDNA.

Source study methods: Using reference gene primer amplification, nucleated cell counts were estimated. Repertoires were generated with immunoSEQ multiplex PCR, while TCRdb's copy carries only in-frame clones and drops some. Clonal size and the V and J genes are those of that table, whereas D and trimming came from the DNA. This sample has 150,000 to 200,000 clones, with over 80% found just once. The study drew participants aged about 18 to 95 years from around 24 US areas. Assignments of participants to cohorts depended upon their own reported clinical history. Germline CDR1 LNHDA, CDR2 SQIVND (reference sequence). The CDR3 covers 14 residues. Trimming took 10 bases from V and 4 from J; bases not matched to a gene: 8.

The clonotype comes from a man between 65 and 85 years old who had been exposed to COVID-19. Sequenced: PBMCs or T cells enriched from blood (not recorded which). The chain uses TRBV19 and TRBJ1-5, with 9 nucleotides matching TRBD1. CDR3 in amino acids: CATGGTGRNQPQHF. In DNA, the CDR3 is TGTGCCACCGGGGGGACAGGGAGGAATCAGCCCCAGCATTTT.